Detailed here is one TCR beta chain. For each extraction, RNA and DNA were obtained together from approximately 20-30 mg of unsorted bulk tissue. The data stem from a study of tumor-infiltrating lymphocytes in primary liver carcinoma. TCR beta cDNA was made from approximately 500 ng total RNA with a constant-region primer. Sequencing libraries for TCR beta derived from three nested multiplex PCR rounds that used slightly modified ARM-PCR. TCRdb re-called the multiplex PCR reads through MiXCR, storing one row per CDR3 protein. The sample carries more than 70,000 distinct CDR3 sequences, approximately 72% recorded once. The TCR sequence derives from a man between 40 and 49 years old with primary liver carcinoma and hepatitis B virus infection. The specimen sequenced was liver tumor tissue from sampling region 1. Subset in this sample: tumor region T1, superior pole.

The CDR3 spells CVGRTGGQPQHF. CDR3 bases: TGCGTCGGCAGGACAGGGGGTCAGCCCCAGCATTTT. V usage is TRBV10-2 and J usage is TRBJ1-5; 10 bases are shared with TRBD1. Germline values: CDR1 WSHSY, CDR2 SAAADI. CDR3 length equals 12 residues.